These 3 T cell receptor beta chains were sequenced from one sample in a study of blood T cell dynamics during melanoma immunotherapy. Using immunoSEQ multiplex PCR, the repertoire was profiled, and TCRdb retains in-frame clones only, with some absent. The top ten hold more than 10% of the sample, which has about 6,300 clones, around 90% seen once. The time point: pre-treatment baseline. The material was cell-free DNA from blood, obtained from a patient treated with checkpoint blockade. The receptors here all came from a human donor with melanoma.

The CDR3 DNA reads TGTGCCAGCAGCTTGGGGACTAGCGGGAGGACCGTCGAGCAGTACTTC. Encoded protein: CASSLGTSGRTVEQYF. V and J are TRBV5-4 and TRBJ2-7, with TRBD2 matching 14 bases. Germline CDR1 reads SGHNT; CDR2 reads YYREEE (reference sequence). This CDR3 has 16 residues. The trim removed 0 bases at V and 6 bases at J, leaving 5 bases unmatched.

This chain connects TRBV5-6 to TRBJ2-1, with a possible D match to TRBD2 (6 bases). The CDR3 runs 12 residues. CDR1 is SGHDT, CDR2 YYEEEE, per germline. Trimming pared 4 bases from V and 9 bases from J, leaving 11 bases between. CDR3 bases: TGTGCCAGCAGCACACTAGCAAGTGAGCAGTTCTTC. This gives the protein CASSTLASEQFF.

The chain couples TRBV5-6 to TRBJ2-3, with 10 bases matching TRBD2. Germline assignment: CDR1 SGHDT and CDR2 YYEEEE. The CDR3 consists of 16 residues. V was pared by 3 bases and J by 2 bases, with 6 bases of the junction left unmatched. The CDR3 reads CASSYAGLALTDTQYF. The CDR3 nucleotides read TGTGCCAGCAGCTATGCGGGACTAGCGCTCACAGATACGCAGTATTTT.